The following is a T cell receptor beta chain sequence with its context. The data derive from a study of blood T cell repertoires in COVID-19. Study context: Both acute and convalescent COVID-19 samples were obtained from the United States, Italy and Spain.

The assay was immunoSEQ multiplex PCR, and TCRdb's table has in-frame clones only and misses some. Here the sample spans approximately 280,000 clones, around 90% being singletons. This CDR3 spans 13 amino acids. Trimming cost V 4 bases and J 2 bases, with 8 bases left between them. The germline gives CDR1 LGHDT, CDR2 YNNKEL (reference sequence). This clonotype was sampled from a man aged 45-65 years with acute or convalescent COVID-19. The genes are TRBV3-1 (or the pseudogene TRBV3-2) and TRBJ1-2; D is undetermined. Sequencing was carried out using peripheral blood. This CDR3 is CASSPAGNYGYTF. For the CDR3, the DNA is TGTGCCAGCAGCCCGGCGGGCAACTATGGCTACACCTTC.